The following is a TCR beta chain sequence with its context. Its antigen is undetermined. The CDR3 length is 15 residues. Germline values: CDR1 MDHEN, CDR2 SYDVKM. V shed 9 bases, J shed 12 bases, and the junction held 11 bases outside the gene matches. The data originate from a study of Tregs in tolerant kidney transplant recipients. Study findings and constraints: Biological reproducibility was not directly addressed in this study. Some patients' samples used different primers over time, so nucleotide sequences weren't comparable.

The method was immunoSEQ multiplex PCR; TCRdb's version includes in-frame clones alone and lacks a portion of them. The repertoire holds more than 90,000 clones, with 80% to 95% as singletons. Related graft donors supplied nonmyeloablative bone marrow transplants, and mixed chimerism was transient. The receptor's source is a human patient who received a combined kidney and bone marrow transplant. Some T cells may possibly be graft donor cells. The sample in question was CD4+ T cells from blood (PBMCs), obtained 12 months after the transplant. The V call is TRBV28, the J call TRBJ2-1; 16 positions match TRBD2. DNA of the CDR3: TGTGCCAGTACTCTTCCGGGACTAGCGGGAGGGGGGCAGTTCTTC. This encodes CASTLPGLAGGGQFF.